The rows below give T cell receptor beta chains drawn from one sample of a study of cytomegalovirus exposure and HLA in healthy donors. Using immunoSEQ multiplex PCR, the repertoire was profiled, and TCRdb retains in-frame clones only, with some absent. Among about 140,000 clones, around 80% were seen once, and the ten largest hold under 2.5%. Source material: PBMCs. The receptor source for this set is a man aged 25 to 40 in good health and CMV-seronegative. The CDR3 runs from the conserved cysteine through the conserved F or W. Each record gives: CDR3 length, clone size, V gene, J gene, D gene, CDR3 protein, CDR3 DNA. A D gene is named only where the DNA matches it firmly. Expanded clones are given a class, and other clones once, few, many or no size at all.

cdr3_length: 15
clone_size: NA
v_call: TRBV2
j_call: TRBJ1-5
d_call: NA
cdr3_aa: CASRGLRGINQPQHF
cdr3_nt: TGTGCCAGCAGGGGGCTACGGGGGATCAATCAGCCCCAGCATTTT

cdr3_length: 13
clone_size: NA
v_call: TRBV2
j_call: TRBJ2-7
d_call: NA
cdr3_aa: CASSELEFGEQYF
cdr3_nt: TGTGCCAGCAGTGAATTAGAATTCGGGGAGCAGTACTTC

cdr3_length: 14
clone_size: NA
v_call: TRBV5-1
j_call: TRBJ1-2
d_call: TRBD1
cdr3_aa: CASSSPGQGGGYTF
cdr3_nt: TGCGCCAGCAGCTCACCGGGACAGGGGGGCGGCTACACCTTC

cdr3_length: 15
clone_size: NA
v_call: TRBV28
j_call: TRBJ1-1
d_call: TRBD1
cdr3_aa: CASSLATGMNTEAFF
cdr3_nt: TGTGCCAGCAGTTTAGCGACAGGGATGAACACTGAAGCTTTCTTT

cdr3_length: 13
clone_size: NA
v_call: TRBV28
j_call: TRBJ1-2
d_call: TRBD1
cdr3_aa: CASSQGGVYGYTF
cdr3_nt: TGTGCCAGCAGCCAGGGGGGAGTCTATGGCTACACCTTC

cdr3_length: 16
clone_size: NA
v_call: TRBV4-1
j_call: TRBJ1-2
d_call: NA
cdr3_aa: CASSQDENPRNYGYTF
cdr3_nt: TGCGCCAGCAGCCAAGACGAAAACCCGAGAAACTATGGCTACACCTTC

cdr3_length: 14
clone_size: NA
v_call: TRBV7-2
j_call: TRBJ1-4
d_call: TRBD1
cdr3_aa: CASSATGPNEKLFF
cdr3_nt: TGTGCCAGCAGCGCGACAGGGCCTAATGAAAAACTGTTTTTT

cdr3_length: 16
clone_size: NA
v_call: TRBV5-6
j_call: TRBJ2-1
d_call: TRBD2
cdr3_aa: CASSRTRESSYNEQFF
cdr3_nt: TGTGCCAGCAGCCGGACTAGGGAGAGCTCCTACAATGAGCAGTTCTTC

cdr3_length: 14
clone_size: NA
v_call: TRBV4-1
j_call: TRBJ1-1
d_call: NA
cdr3_aa: CASSPEPPSSEAFF
cdr3_nt: TGCGCCAGCAGCCCGGAGCCCCCTTCGAGTGAAGCTTTCTTT

cdr3_length: 14
clone_size: few
v_call: TRBV5-6
j_call: TRBJ2-7
d_call: NA
cdr3_aa: CASGRPGSSYEQYF
cdr3_nt: TGTGCCAGCGGCCGCCCTGGCAGCTCCTACGAGCAGTACTTC

cdr3_length: 14
clone_size: NA
v_call: TRBV11-1
j_call: TRBJ2-1
d_call: NA
cdr3_aa: CASSLFGGYNEQFF
cdr3_nt: TGTGCCAGCAGCTTGTTCGGAGGGTACAATGAGCAGTTCTTC

cdr3_length: 13
clone_size: few
v_call: TRBV2
j_call: TRBJ2-7
d_call: TRBD1
cdr3_aa: CASIRDRGYEQYF
cdr3_nt: TGTGCCAGCATACGGGACAGGGGGTACGAGCAGTACTTC

cdr3_length: 13
clone_size: NA
v_call: TRBV28
j_call: TRBJ2-7
d_call: TRBD2
cdr3_aa: CASSSGGAGEQYF
cdr3_nt: TGTGCCAGCAGCAGCGGGGGGGCCGGCGAGCAGTACTTC

cdr3_length: 14
clone_size: NA
v_call: TRBV19
j_call: TRBJ2-2
d_call: TRBD1
cdr3_aa: CAGRQGGNTGELFF
cdr3_nt: TGTGCCGGACGACAGGGGGGGAACACCGGGGAGCTGTTTTTT

cdr3_length: 15
clone_size: NA
v_call: TRBV18
j_call: TRBJ2-7
d_call: NA
cdr3_aa: CASSHTMGPPYEQYF
cdr3_nt: TGTGCCAGCTCACACACCATGGGGCCCCCATACGAGCAGTACTTC

cdr3_length: 13
clone_size: NA
v_call: TRBV28
j_call: TRBJ2-7
d_call: TRBD1
cdr3_aa: CASNGDSLRREYF
cdr3_nt: TGTGCCAGCAATGGGGACAGTCTACGAAGGGAGTACTTC

cdr3_length: 13
clone_size: NA
v_call: TRBV5-4
j_call: TRBJ1-1
d_call: NA
cdr3_aa: CASSFRGNTEAFF
cdr3_nt: TGTGCCAGCAGCTTTCGAGGGAACACTGAAGCTTTCTTT

cdr3_length: 16
clone_size: NA
v_call: TRBV18
j_call: TRBJ2-3
d_call: NA
cdr3_aa: CASSIDYIDSADTQYF
cdr3_nt: TGTGCCAGCTCAATTGATTACATTGATAGCGCAGATACGCAGTATTTT

cdr3_length: 15
clone_size: NA
v_call: TRBV28
j_call: TRBJ1-5
d_call: NA
cdr3_aa: CASIKGMSSNQPQHF
cdr3_nt: TGTGCCAGCATAAAGGGGATGTCAAGCAATCAGCCCCAGCATTTT

cdr3_length: 17
clone_size: NA
v_call: TRBV5-1
j_call: TRBJ2-3
d_call: NA
cdr3_aa: CASSLSLVQVGTDTQYF
cdr3_nt: TGCGCCAGCAGCTTGTCCTTGGTACAGGTCGGCACAGATACGCAGTATTTT

cdr3_length: 14
clone_size: few
v_call: TRBV7-6
j_call: TRBJ2-7
d_call: NA
cdr3_aa: CASSSLARIYEQYF
cdr3_nt: TGTGCCAGCAGCTCCCTCGCGAGAATATACGAGCAGTACTTC

cdr3_length: 12
clone_size: few
v_call: TRBV6-1
j_call: TRBJ1-1
d_call: TRBD1
cdr3_aa: CATGTAGLEAFF
cdr3_nt: TGTGCCACAGGGACAGCGGGTCTTGAAGCTTTCTTT

cdr3_length: 12
clone_size: NA
v_call: TRBV6-5
j_call: TRBJ2-2
d_call: NA
cdr3_aa: CATRTNTGELFF
cdr3_nt: TGTGCCACACGGACAAACACCGGGGAGCTGTTTTTT

cdr3_length: 16
clone_size: NA
v_call: TRBV12-1
j_call: TRBJ1-5
d_call: NA
cdr3_aa: CASSIQGDRPNQPQHF
cdr3_nt: TGTGCCAGCAGCATACAGGGTGATCGGCCCAATCAGCCCCAGCATTTT

cdr3_length: 13
clone_size: NA
v_call: TRBV7-2
j_call: TRBJ2-5
d_call: NA
cdr3_aa: CASSLLRRETQYF
cdr3_nt: TGTGCCAGCAGCTTACTGCGGAGGGAGACCCAGTACTTC

cdr3_length: 15
clone_size: NA
v_call: TRBV5-8
j_call: TRBJ1-5
d_call: TRBD1
cdr3_aa: CATGPDRGLNQPQHF
cdr3_nt: TGTGCCACCGGCCCCGACAGGGGGCTCAATCAGCCCCAGCATTTT

cdr3_length: 17
clone_size: once
v_call: TRBV7-6
j_call: TRBJ2-1
d_call: TRBD2
cdr3_aa: CASSTRLAGDEYNEQFF
cdr3_nt: TGTGCCAGCAGCACCAGACTAGCGGGGGACGAATACAATGAGCAGTTCTTC

cdr3_length: 12
clone_size: once
v_call: TRBV7-9
j_call: TRBJ2-5
d_call: NA
cdr3_aa: CASEFQGETQYF
cdr3_nt: TGTGCCAGCGAGTTCCAGGGGGAGACCCAGTACTTC

cdr3_length: 14
clone_size: NA
v_call: TRBV19
j_call: TRBJ1-3
d_call: TRBD1
cdr3_aa: CASRTGGGGNTIYF
cdr3_nt: TGTGCCAGTCGGACAGGGGGAGGTGGAAACACCATATATTTT

cdr3_length: 15
clone_size: NA
v_call: TRBV5-4
j_call: TRBJ1-3
d_call: NA
cdr3_aa: CASSWSGVEGNTIYF
cdr3_nt: TGTGCCAGCAGCTGGTCAGGGGTGGAAGGAAACACCATATATTTT

cdr3_length: 14
clone_size: NA
v_call: TRBV28
j_call: TRBJ2-7
d_call: TRBD1
cdr3_aa: CASLPGGAFDEQYF
cdr3_nt: TGTGCCAGCCTTCCAGGGGGCGCGTTCGACGAGCAGTACTTC

cdr3_length: 13
clone_size: NA
v_call: TRBV2
j_call: TRBJ1-2
d_call: NA
cdr3_aa: CASSRGGNYGYTF
cdr3_nt: TGTGCCAGCAGTCGAGGGGGAAACTATGGCTACACCTTC

cdr3_length: 15
clone_size: NA
v_call: TRBV28
j_call: TRBJ1-2
d_call: NA
cdr3_aa: CASSLMGGPDYGYTF
cdr3_nt: TGTGCCAGCAGTTTAATGGGGGGGCCTGACTATGGCTACACCTTC

cdr3_length: 13
clone_size: NA
v_call: TRBV6-1
j_call: TRBJ1-2
d_call: NA
cdr3_aa: CASSEVQGLGYTF
cdr3_nt: TGTGCCAGCAGTGAAGTGCAGGGGCTAGGCTACACCTTC

cdr3_length: 15
clone_size: NA
v_call: TRBV28
j_call: TRBJ2-7
d_call: TRBD1
cdr3_aa: CASSTNGQGAYEQYF
cdr3_nt: TGTGCCAGCTCGACGAACGGGCAGGGGGCGTACGAGCAGTACTTC

cdr3_length: 17
clone_size: NA
v_call: TRBV28
j_call: TRBJ1-6
d_call: NA
cdr3_aa: CASSFSSRGSYNSPLHF
cdr3_nt: TGTGCCAGCAGTTTCTCAAGTAGGGGCTCCTATAATTCACCCCTCCACTTT

cdr3_length: 14
clone_size: NA
v_call: TRBV5-1
j_call: TRBJ2-3
d_call: NA
cdr3_aa: CASSLRGSTDTQYF
cdr3_nt: TGCGCCAGCAGCCTCAGGGGAAGCACAGATACGCAGTATTTT

cdr3_length: 16
clone_size: few
v_call: TRBV19
j_call: TRBJ1-5
d_call: TRBD1
cdr3_aa: CASTPEGAGEYQPQNF
cdr3_nt: TGTGCCAGTACCCCTGAGGGGGCAGGAGAGTATCAGCCCCAGAATTTT

cdr3_length: 13
clone_size: NA
v_call: TRBV5-1
j_call: TRBJ2-3
d_call: TRBD1
cdr3_aa: CASSRDRGDTQYF
cdr3_nt: TGCGCCAGCAGCAGGGACAGGGGGGATACGCAGTATTTT

cdr3_length: 14
clone_size: few
v_call: TRBV5-1
j_call: TRBJ2-7
d_call: TRBD2
cdr3_aa: CASSFQLAGYEQYF
cdr3_nt: TGCGCCAGCAGTTTCCAACTAGCGGGCTACGAGCAGTACTTC

cdr3_length: 15
clone_size: NA
v_call: TRBV4-2
j_call: TRBJ2-5
d_call: TRBD2
cdr3_aa: CASSRLAGGQETQYF
cdr3_nt: TGTGCCAGCAGCCGACTAGCGGGGGGGCAAGAGACCCAGTACTTC

cdr3_length: 16
clone_size: once
v_call: TRBV14
j_call: TRBJ1-1
d_call: TRBD1
cdr3_aa: CASSLPGQGFNTEAFF
cdr3_nt: TGTGCCAGCAGCCTACCGGGACAGGGCTTTAACACTGAAGCTTTCTTT

cdr3_length: 13
clone_size: NA
v_call: TRBV27
j_call: TRBJ2-2
d_call: NA
cdr3_aa: CASSLQGSGELFF
cdr3_nt: TGTGCCAGCAGTTTACAGGGTTCCGGGGAGCTGTTTTTT